Below, 19 T cell receptor beta chains from the same sample are listed, as sequenced in a study of T cell responses to AZD1222 COVID-19 vaccine (dated by TCRdb to the early 2020s). Library construction relied on the immunoSEQ multiplex PCR assay. TCRdb mirrors the immuneACCESS table, restricted to in-frame sequences. Some clones are absent from its copies; in checked studies, under half trace to an unresolved V gene, and the reason for the others is unknown. This sample is represented by 120,000 to 150,000 clones; more than 85% of them were singletons. The top ten clones comprise around 3% of the sample. The intended sense of this specimen's time point label: baseline before first vaccination. Here the sequenced sample was peripheral blood, taken on day 0 of AZD1222 vaccination. The receptors originated from an adult in good health.

The chain combines TRBV10-1 with TRBJ1-1, with D maybe TRBD1 (6 bases). Trimming removed 8 bases from V and 4 bases from J, with 17 bases in between. This CDR3 has 14 amino acids. The V gene's germline CDR1 is WNHNN and CDR2 SYGVQD (reference sequence). CDR3 amino acids: CASGPRGAITEAFF. The CDR3 bases are TGCGCCAGCGGCCCTCGGGGGGCCATCACTGAAGCTTTCTTT.

The V gene is TRBV5-4, the J gene TRBJ2-1; D tentatively fits TRBD1 or TRBD2 (6 bases each). From germline, CDR1 is SGHNT and CDR2 YYREEE (reference sequence). This CDR3 comprises 15 residues. Trimming removed 4 bases from V and 0 bases from J, with 11 bases in between. CDR3 protein: CASSLGGGSYNEQFF. In DNA, the CDR3 is TGTGCCAGCAGCCTCGGGGGCGGCTCCTACAATGAGCAGTTCTTC.

J is TRBJ2-2 and V is TRBV24-1; 9 bases agree with TRBD2. After removal of 5 bases from V and 4 bases from J, the junction contained 16 bases not matched to a gene. The CDR3 consists of 19 residues. The germline V gene has CDR1 KGHDR and CDR2 SFDVKD. The CDR3: CATSASYRPSSGITGELFF. The CDR3, as DNA: TGTGCCACCAGTGCCTCCTACCGCCCCTCTAGCGGGATCACCGGGGAGCTGTTTTTT.

This chain joins TRBV9 and TRBJ1-3; D may be TRBD1 (5 bases). The germline gives CDR1 SGDLS, CDR2 YYNGEE. Trimming pared 0 bases from V and 4 bases from J, leaving 17 bases between. The CDR3 is 17 residues long. The CDR3 here is CASSVVAGDTGGNTIYF. CDR3 DNA sequence: TGTGCCAGCAGCGTAGTAGCGGGGGATACGGGGGGAAACACCATATATTTT. The full variable domain, completed using reference TRBV9 and TRBJ1-3, is DSGVTQTPKHLITATGQRVTLRCSPRSGDLSVYWYQQSLDQGLQFLIQYYNGEERAKGNILERFSAQQFPDLHSELNLSSLELGDSALYFCASSVVAGDTGGNTIYFGEGSWLTVV.

The V call is TRBV16, the J call TRBJ1-5, with D unresolved. The CDR3 length is 13 residues. V was trimmed by 6 bases and J by 0 bases, leaving 6 bases between them. CDR1 KGHSY and CDR2 FQNENV come from the germline V gene. The CDR3 region is CASSGDSNQPQHF. For the CDR3, the DNA is TGTGCCAGCAGTGGAGATAGCAATCAGCCCCAGCATTTT.

In this sample, this clone turned up once. V and J are TRBV5-1 and TRBJ1-2; D is uncertain. Germline assignment: CDR1 SGHRS and CDR2 YFSETQ. V dropped 4 bases and J dropped 0 bases, with 10 bases sitting between them. The CDR3 runs 14 residues. The CDR3 region has the DNA TGCGCCAGCAGCCCGGACGCCGCTAACTATGGCTACACCTTC. Protein: CASSPDAANYGYTF. The full variable domain, in which reference TRBV5-1 and TRBJ1-2 provide the parts outside the CDR3, is KAGVTQTPRYLIKTRGQQVTLSCSPISGHRSVSWYQQTPGQGLQFLFEYFSETQRNKGNFPGRFSGRQFSNSRSEMNVSTLELGDSALYLCASSPDAANYGYTFGSGTRLTVV.

This sequence joins TRBV19 and TRBJ2-7; TRBD1 or TRBD2 may be the D gene (5 bases each). CDR3 length equals 18 residues. The germline gives CDR1 LNHDA, CDR2 SQIVND (reference sequence). The V and J ends lost 2 bases and 4 bases respectively, with 24 bases between them. CDR3 DNA: TGTGCCAGTAGTATAATGGGTGGGCCCGGGACGGAAGATTACGAGCAGTACTTC. Amino acids: CASSIMGGPGTEDYEQYF.

This chain connects TRBV23-1 to TRBJ1-1; 9 nucleotides align to TRBD1. TRBV23-1 is sorted into the ORF group, with uncertain function. The ends lost 0 bases at V and 0 bases at J; junction bases unmatched: 5. This CDR3 is built from 17 residues. The CDR3 coding sequence is TGCGCCAGCAGTCAATCGGGGACAGGGAGAATGAACACTGAAGCTTTCTTT. It translates to CASSQSGTGRMNTEAFF.

The chain uses TRBV6-6 and TRBJ2-1; TRBD1 matches 10 bases. Per the germline V gene, CDR1 is MNHNY and CDR2 is SVGAGI (reference sequence). The length of the CDR3 is 15 residues. V gave up 6 bases and J gave up 3 bases; unmatched junction bases: 5. Here the CDR3 reads CASRTRDRGYNEQFF. CDR3 DNA sequence: TGTGCCAGCAGAACCCGGGACAGGGGCTACAATGAGCAGTTCTTC.

The chain combines TRBV5-5 with TRBJ1-6; D perhaps matches TRBD1 (5 bases). The V gene's germline CDR1 is SGHKS and CDR2 YYEKEE (reference sequence). The CDR3 loop spans 14 amino acids. Trimming took off 0 bases at V and 10 bases at J, with 11 bases between the two ends. The CDR3 nucleotides are TGTGCCAGCAGCTTGGGGTGGGGGGAATCACCCCTCCACTTT. Translating it yields CASSLGWGESPLHF.

This sequence joins TRBV7-2 and TRBJ1-2; no firm D call. The CDR3 length is 11 residues. V lost 7 bases and J lost 8, with 11 bases in between. CDR1 is SGHTA, CDR2 FQGNSA, per germline. CDR3 loop: CASTSFLGYTF. CDR3 bases: TGTGCCAGCACCTCCTTTTTGGGCTACACCTTC.

The chain recombines TRBV18 with TRBJ1-3; D remains ambiguous. The V end was cut by 3 bases, the J end by 0 bases, with 6 bases between. The germline V gene has CDR1 KGHSH and CDR2 LQKENI. The CDR3 extends over 14 amino acids. The CDR3 nucleotides read TGTGCCAGCTCACCCAACGACTCTGGAAACACCATATATTTT. Protein sequence: CASSPNDSGNTIYF.

This clone appeared a few times. The chain joins TRBV6-2 or TRBV6-3 to TRBJ2-2; the match to TRBD2 covers 13 bases. The junction had 7 bases not matched to a gene; V was cut back by 5 bases and J by 7 bases. The CDR3 is 16 residues long. CDR1 and CDR2 from the germline V gene are MNHEY and SVGEGT. In nucleotides, the CDR3 is TGTGCCAGCAGTCTACCCCGGACTAGCGGGAGCGGGGAGCTGTTTTTT. This gives the protein CASSLPRTSGSGELFF.

V usage is TRBV6-5 and J usage is TRBJ1-3, with D perhaps matching TRBD1 (5 bases). Trimming removed 8 bases at V and 3 bases at J, with 14 bases between. The germline CDR1 and CDR2 sequences are MNHEY and SVGAGI. The CDR3 contains 14 residues. CDR3 nucleotide sequence: TGTGCCAGCGGAAGGGACTTGTTTGGAAACACCATATATTTT. Encoded protein: CASGRDLFGNTIYF.

The chain links TRBV28 to TRBJ2-3; TRBD2 matches at 7 bases. The CDR3 spans 15 residues. The germline CDR1 and CDR2 sequences are MDHEN and SYDVKM. V dropped 6 bases and J dropped 2; count of bases not matched to a gene: 8. In DNA, the CDR3 is TGTGCCAGCAGCCACCCTAGCGGACTCACAGATACGCAGTATTTT. Translation gives CASSHPSGLTDTQYF.

The V call is TRBV5-6, the J call TRBJ2-5, with D uncertain. Trimming removed 1 base at V and 7 bases at J, with 5 bases between. CDR1 and CDR2 from the germline V gene are SGHDT and YYEEEE. The CDR3 is made up of 11 amino acids. CDR3 DNA: TGTGCCAGCAGCTTGTCGGCGACCCAGTACTTC. This sequence encodes CASSLSATQYF.

This sequence joins TRBV3-1 (or the pseudogene TRBV3-2) and TRBJ2-3; 7 nucleotides align to TRBD2. In germline, CDR1 is LGHDT, CDR2 YNNKEL (reference sequence). V dropped 4 bases and J dropped 2; count of bases not matched to a gene: 6. This CDR3 has 15 amino acids. DNA for the CDR3: TGTGCCAGCAGCCTACCTAGCGGACCCACAGATACGCAGTATTTT. Its translation is CASSLPSGPTDTQYF.

The rearrangement uses TRBV19 and TRBJ2-5; TRBD1 aligns across 10 bases. Germline values: CDR1 LNHDA, CDR2 SQIVND (reference sequence). The CDR3 totals 14 residues. The junction had 5 bases not matched to a gene; V was cut back by 5 bases and J by 5 bases. The DNA for the CDR3 is TGTGCCAGTAGTTTTCCGGGACAGGGGGAGACCCAGTACTTC. This codes for CASSFPGQGETQYF.

The CDR3 loop reads CASSLSHRGRDGYTF. The CDR3 nucleotides are TGTGCCAGCAGTTTATCACACAGGGGGCGAGATGGCTACACCTTC. The chain recombines TRBV27 with TRBJ1-2; 9 bases are a match to TRBD1. The CDR3 totals 15 residues. In germline, CDR1 is MNHEY, CDR2 SMNVEV (reference sequence). Unmatched junction bases numbered 5, after V lost 0 bases and J lost 6 bases.